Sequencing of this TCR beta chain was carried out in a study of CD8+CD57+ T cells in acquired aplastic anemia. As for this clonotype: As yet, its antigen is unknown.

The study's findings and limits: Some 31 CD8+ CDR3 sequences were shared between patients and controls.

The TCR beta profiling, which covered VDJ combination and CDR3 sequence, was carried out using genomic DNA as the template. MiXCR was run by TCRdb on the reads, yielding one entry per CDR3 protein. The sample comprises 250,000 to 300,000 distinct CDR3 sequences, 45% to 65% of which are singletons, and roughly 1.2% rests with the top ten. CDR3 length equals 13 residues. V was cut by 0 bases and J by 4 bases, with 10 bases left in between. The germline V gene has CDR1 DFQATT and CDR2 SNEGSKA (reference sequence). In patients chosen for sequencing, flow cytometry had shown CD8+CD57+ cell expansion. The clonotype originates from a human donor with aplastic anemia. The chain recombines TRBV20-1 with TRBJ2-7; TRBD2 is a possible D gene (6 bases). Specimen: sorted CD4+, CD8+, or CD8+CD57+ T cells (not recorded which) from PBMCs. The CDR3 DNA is TGCAGTGCTAGAGATGGGGGGACGTACGAGCAGTACTTC. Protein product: CSARDGGTYEQYF.